The source of this T cell receptor (beta chain) is a study of cytotoxic CD8 clonotypes in ibrutinib-treated CLL. At the level of the study: Response samples were taken after a median of roughly 11 months on treatment, range 6 to 36. Samples averaged around 280,000 productive templates and tens of thousands of productive rearrangements. Study results and caveats: At ibrutinib response, clonality increased, and at progression it declined back toward baseline.

The CDR3 has 14 residues. Germline CDR1 reads SGHNT; CDR2 reads YYREEE (reference sequence). Trimming left V 0 bases short and J 2 bases short, with 8 bases between. There are a few counts of this clone. Its target is unknown. Deep sequencing aimed at 1 in 200,000 to 1 in 1 million T cells' resolution. Data came from immunoSEQ multiplex PCR; TCRdb stores just in-frame clones and leaves some out. The sample holds roughly 13,000 clones, around half seen once. The receptor comes from a human donor with chronic lymphocytic leukemia. Sequences were derived from PBMCs, sampled at a roughly 25-month disease-progression time point, from a patient treated with ibrutinib. This rearrangement joins TRBV5-4 to TRBJ2-5, with D perhaps matching TRBD2 (6 bases). The CDR3 nucleotides are TGTGCCAGCAGCTTGGGCGGGATTCAAGAGACCCAGTACTTC. The encoded protein is CASSLGGIQETQYF.